The sequence of this T cell receptor (beta chain) was determined in a study of T cells in localized non-small cell lung cancer. Study-level results: Greater T cell density in blood accompanied longer overall survival.

The repertoire was sequenced with immunoSEQ multiplex PCR; TCRdb's copy has only in-frame clones and lacks some. The sample yields around 80,000 clones, 80% seen once. Worth noting for this clone: Its specificity is not known.

Germline V lookup: CDR1 SGHTA, CDR2 FQGNSA. V was trimmed by 1 base and J by 1 base, leaving 10 bases between them. The CDR3 has 15 amino acids. The chain recombines TRBV7-2 with TRBJ1-1; D not resolved. The source material was PBMCs, sampled before any cancer treatment. This receptor was identified in a man between 40 and 70 years old with stage II squamous cell lung carcinoma. DNA of the CDR3: TGTGCCAGCAGCTTAGATGGCAGTTCGAACACTGAAGCTTTCTTT. Protein: CASSLDGSSNTEAFF.